A selection of T cell receptor beta chains follows, all from one sample in a study of OX40 agonist ivuxolimab in advanced cancers. The data were produced by immunoSEQ multiplex PCR, yet TCRdb's version contains in-frame clones alone and is incomplete. The sample consists of fewer than 200,000 clones, 90% to 95% of them appearing once. The sample consisted of CD4+ or CD8+ T cells sorted from blood, taken in a trial of the OX40 agonist ivuxolimab. These receptor sequences come from an adult with an advanced solid tumor such as melanoma, head and neck, liver or kidney cancer. The CDR3 runs from the conserved cysteine through the conserved F or W. A D gene is named only where the DNA matches it firmly. Part of the rows lack a size; the others show once, few, many or a class for expanded clones.

length | D | size | J | V | DNA | CDR3
14 | . | . | TRBJ1-1 | TRBV7-3 | TGTGCCAGCAGCTTAACCCCAGGAGTCACTGAAGCTTTCTTT | CASSLTPGVTEAFF
15 | TRBD1 | . | TRBJ1-5 | TRBV28 | TGTGCCAGCAGTTCCGCCGGGACAGACAATCAGCCCCAGCATTTT | CASSSAGTDNQPQHF
16 | TRBD2 | . | TRBJ2-1 | TRBV2 | TGTGCCAGCAGTGCTTTGGGACTAGCGGGGGTTAATGAGCAGTTCTTC | CASSALGLAGVNEQFF
17 | . | . | TRBJ1-2 | TRBV28 | TGTGCCAGCAGTTCCTTCCCGGGCAGCCTCCTGAACTATGGCTACACCTTC | CASSSFPGSLLNYGYTF
17 | . | . | TRBJ1-6 | TRBV28 | TGTGCCGTAAAGGGGCCGGAGTCCGGCTCCTATAATTCACCCCTCCACTTT | CAVKGPESGSYNSPLHF
15 | TRBD1 | . | TRBJ2-7 | TRBV5-6 | TGTGCCAGCAGCTCCGGGACAGGGAGCTCCTACGAGCAGTACTTC | CASSSGTGSSYEQYF
12 | . | . | TRBJ1-1 | TRBV10-3 | TGTGCCATCAGCCGTCCTGACAGCGAAGCTTTCTTT | CAISRPDSEAFF
14 | . | . | TRBJ1-2 | TRBV5-1 | TGCGCCAGCAAACAGGACACCTCTTGGTATGGCTACACCTTC | CASKQDTSWYGYTF
13 | . | . | TRBJ1-2 | TRBV19 | TGTGCCAGTAGCGTTCAGGGGCTGTATGGCTACACCTTC | CASSVQGLYGYTF
14 | . | . | TRBJ2-3 | TRBV2 | TGTGCCAGCAGCGCGCTCACTAGCACAGATACGCAGTATTTT | CASSALTSTDTQYF
12 | . | . | TRBJ2-7 | TRBV2 | TGTGCCAGCAGTGTAGGTAGCTACGAGCAGTACTTC | CASSVGSYEQYF
17 | . | . | TRBJ1-3 | TRBV30 | TGTGCCTGGAGTGTCGGCAGAAGTATTCTCTCTGGAAACACCATATATTTT | CAWSVGRSILSGNTIYF
18 | TRBD1 | . | TRBJ1-2 | TRBV27 | TGTGCCAGCAGTACGGTCCCCCTGGCCCAGGGACAGGGAAATGGCTACACCTTC | CASSTVPLAQGQGNGYTF
13 | TRBD1 | . | TRBJ1-2 | TRBV5-1 | TGCGCCAGCAGCCCCGGACAGGCCTATGGCTACACCTTC | CASSPGQAYGYTF
11 | . | . | TRBJ1-1 | TRBV19 | TGTGCCAGTAGCCTTAACACTGAAGCTTTCTTT | CASSLNTEAFF
15 | TRBD2 | . | TRBJ2-3 | TRBV5-1 | TGCGCCAGCAGCTTGGGATCGAGCGGGGGAGATACGCAGTATTTT | CASSLGSSGGDTQYF
14 | TRBD1 | . | TRBJ2-5 | TRBV19 | TGTGCCAGTAGTGCCGGGACAGGTGGAGAGACCCAGTACTTC | CASSAGTGGETQYF
14 | TRBD1 | once | TRBJ2-7 | TRBV6-6 | TGTGCCAGCAGTAATCGACAGGGTGTCCACGAGCAGTACTTC | CASSNRQGVHEQYF
15 | TRBD1 | . | TRBJ1-2 | TRBV28 | TGTGCCAGCAGTTTGAGGGGGCGCGGTTCCTATGGCTACACCTTC | CASSLRGRGSYGYTF
17 | . | . | TRBJ1-5 | TRBV7-9 | TGTGCCAGCAGCTTAACAAGGGGGGCTGTAAGCAATCAGCCCCAGCATTTT | CASSLTRGAVSNQPQHF
13 | . | . | TRBJ1-2 | TRBV28 | TGTGCCAGCAGTTCGAGACAAGCGGGCGGCTACACCTTC | CASSSRQAGGYTF
15 | TRBD1 | . | TRBJ1-3 | TRBV10-3 | TGTGCCATCAGGGAGGACAGGGCGGGTGGAAACACCATATATTTT | CAIREDRAGGNTIYF
13 | . | . | TRBJ2-3 | TRBV10-3 | TGTGCCAACCAGCTTGAAGGCACAGATACGCAGTATTTT | CANQLEGTDTQYF
15 | TRBD2 | . | TRBJ2-1 | TRBV4-3 | TGCGCCAGCAGCCGTCTAGCGGGGGGCCGTAATGAGCAGTTCTTC | CASSRLAGGRNEQFF
13 | . | . | TRBJ2-7 | TRBV7-9 | TGTGCCAGCACCCTAGGGGGGGACTACAAGCAGTACTTC | CASTLGGDYKQYF
16 | TRBD1 | . | TRBJ1-1 | TRBV19 | TGTGCCAGTAGTATCGGACAGGGAAATAGTAACACTGAAGCTTTCTTT | CASSIGQGNSNTEAFF
16 | . | . | TRBJ2-3 | TRBV4-3 | TGCGCCAGCAGCCTCGGGACCTCCCCTGGGACAGATACGCAGTATTTT | CASSLGTSPGTDTQYF
15 | . | . | TRBJ2-7 | TRBV28 | TGTGCCAGCAGCGACCCAGGGGGGCGCTTCAACGAGCAGTACTTC | CASSDPGGRFNEQYF
15 | TRBD1 | . | TRBJ1-1 | TRBV6-5 | TGTGCCAGCAGTTACGGGGACAGCCTCTACACTGAAGCTTTCTTT | CASSYGDSLYTEAFF
16 | TRBD2 | once | TRBJ2-1 | TRBV7-9 | TGTGCCAGCAGCTTATTAGCGGGAGGGGCCTTGAAGGGGCAGTTCTTC | CASSLLAGGALKGQFF
15 | TRBD1 | . | TRBJ2-3 | TRBV10-1 | TGCGCCAGCAGGATCGGACAGGGGGATTCAGATACGCAGTATTTT | CASRIGQGDSDTQYF
16 | TRBD1 | . | TRBJ1-2 | TRBV18 | TGTGCCAGCTCACCGGGCGGAACACAGGGGGCCTATGGCTACACCTTC | CASSPGGTQGAYGYTF
13 | . | . | TRBJ2-2 | TRBV28 | TGTGCCAGCAAATGGCGGATTCTCGGGGAGCTGTTTTTT | CASKWRILGELFF
19 | . | once | TRBJ2-6 | TRBV9 | TGTGCCAGCAGCCCGCCGCCTTCAAAGGGGACCTCTGGGGCCAACGTCCTGACTTTC | CASSPPPSKGTSGANVLTF
15 | . | . | TRBJ1-5 | TRBV6-5 | TGTGCCAGCAGTTACTCGACTGGGAGAGGGCAGCCCCAGCATTTT | CASSYSTGRGQPQHF
14 | . | . | TRBJ1-4 | TRBV5-4 | TGTGCCAGCAGCCCCGACACCGTCGGCGAAAAACTGTTTTTT | CASSPDTVGEKLFF
15 | . | . | TRBJ1-3 | TRBV6-5 | TGTGCCAGCAGGTCCACAGGACTCTCTGGAAACACCATATATTTT | CASRSTGLSGNTIYF
14 | . | . | TRBJ2-5 | TRBV5-1 | TGCGCCAGCAGCCACCCCGAGGCAGGGGAGACCCAGTACTTC | CASSHPEAGETQYF
14 | . | . | TRBJ1-4 | TRBV7-2 | TGTGCCAGCAGTCCCGACAGTAAGAATGAAAAACTGTTTTTT | CASSPDSKNEKLFF
13 | . | . | TRBJ2-7 | TRBV9 | TGTGCCAGCAGCGTAGTTGGGGTTGGCGAGCAGTACTTC | CASSVVGVGEQYF
14 | TRBD1 | . | TRBJ1-6 | TRBV10-3 | TGTGCCATCAGATGGACAGGGGATAATTCACCCCTCCACTTT | CAIRWTGDNSPLHF
12 | . | . | TRBJ2-2 | TRBV6-5 | TGTGCCAGCAGTTACAAAGTCGGGGAGCTGTTTTTT | CASSYKVGELFF
16 | . | . | TRBJ2-3 | TRBV7-2 | TGTGCCAGCAGCTTAGGGCCGGCGGGCTACACAGATACGCAGTATTTT | CASSLGPAGYTDTQYF
15 | . | once | TRBJ1-2 | TRBV11-2 | TGTGCCAGCAGCACGGGGTCTCAACCTAACTATGGCTACACCTTC | CASSTGSQPNYGYTF
17 | TRBD1 | . | TRBJ1-1 | TRBV4-1 | TGCGCCAGCAGCCAAAATCGGGGGGGACAGGGAAACACTGAAGCTTTCTTT | CASSQNRGGQGNTEAFF
13 | . | . | TRBJ1-1 | TRBV9 | TGTGCCAGCAGCGTAGTCGGACCCACTGAAGCTTTCTTT | CASSVVGPTEAFF
16 | . | . | TRBJ1-3 | TRBV10-2 | TGCGCCAGCAGTGACGTCCACGGTAACTCTGGAAACACCATATATTTT | CASSDVHGNSGNTIYF
13 | . | . | TRBJ1-4 | TRBV5-1 | TGCGCCAGCAGCTCTGCTCCGAATGAAAAACTGTTTTTT | CASSSAPNEKLFF
18 | TRBD2 | . | TRBJ2-1 | TRBV7-9 | TGTGCCAGCAGCTTAGCGGGACTAGCGTCAAGCTCCTACAATGAGCAGTTCTTC | CASSLAGLASSSYNEQFF
14 | . | . | TRBJ2-1 | TRBV6-5 | TGTGCCAGCAGTTCGGGCCGGGGGTATAATGAGCAGTTCTTC | CASSSGRGYNEQFF
10 | . | . | TRBJ2-7 | TRBV21-1 | TGTGCCAGCAGCGATTGTAAGCAGTACTTC | CASSDCKQYF
13 | . | . | TRBJ1-1 | TRBV2 | TGTGCCAGCAGGGGAAATGGGGCCACTGAAGCTTTCTTT | CASRGNGATEAFF
13 | . | once | TRBJ2-5 | TRBV6-5 | TGTGCCAGCAGTTATGCCGGCCGGGAGACCCAGTACTTC | CASSYAGRETQYF
13 | . | . | TRBJ1-2 | TRBV6-5 | TGTGCCAGCAGTCTAGACAGGACGTATGGCTACACCTTC | CASSLDRTYGYTF